The 32 T cell receptor beta chains presented below share a single source sample, sequenced in a study of T cells in Graves' hyperthyroidism and ophthalmopathy. The TCR beta CDR3 regions underwent amplification using RNA transcripts as the source. Carried out on the TCR CDR3, a first-round RT-PCR used the HTBI primer set. One entry per CDR3 protein, called by TCRdb with MiXCR from the multiplex PCR reads. The sample comprises under 250,000 distinct CDR3 sequences, around 25% of which are singletons, and about 40% rests with the top ten. Source material: blood. The receptors originated from a woman aged 40-49 years with Graves' ophthalmopathy.

The sample holds many counts of this clonotype. V is TRBV12-3 or TRBV12-4 and J is TRBJ1-1, with 9 positions matching TRBD1. V shed 6 bases, J shed 1 base, and the junction held 3 bases outside the gene matches. This CDR3 is built from 14 residues. The CDR3 nucleotides are TGTGCCAGCAGGATGACAGGGGGGAACACTGAAGCTTTCTTT. Translated, it gives CASRMTGGNTEAFF.

This clonotype has a count of ten or more. The rearrangement uses TRBV7-6 and TRBJ2-2, with TRBD2 matching over 13 bases. The germline CDR1 and CDR2 sequences are SGHVS and FNYEAQ. The CDR3 has 16 residues. V was pared by 4 bases and J by 5 bases, with 4 bases of the junction left unmatched. As DNA, the CDR3 is TGTGCCAGCAGCTCCGGACTAGCGGGAGTAACCGGGGAGCTGTTTTTT. This translates into CASSSGLAGVTGELFF. The complete variable domain, with remaining parts taken from reference TRBV7-6 and TRBJ2-2, reads GAGVSQSPRYKVTKRGQDVALRCDPISGHVSLYWYRQALGQGPEFLTYFNYEAQQDKSGLPNDRFSAERPEGSISTLTIQRTEQRDSAMYRCASSSGLAGVTGELFFGEGSRLTVL.

This clonotype was detected many times. This sequence joins TRBV6-5 and TRBJ2-7; TRBD1 aligns across 7 bases. With 2 bases clipped from V and 2 bases from J, the junction kept 3 bases outside the gene matches. Germline CDR1 is MNHEY and CDR2 is SVGAGI. This CDR3 has 14 residues. The CDR3 here is CASSYRTGTYEQYF. CDR3 coding DNA: TGTGCCAGCAGTTACCGGACAGGTACCTACGAGCAGTACTTC.

This clonotype showed up many times. The chain employs TRBV27 and TRBJ1-2; 7 positions match TRBD1. Trimming removed 4 bases from V and 6 bases from J; junction bases left unmatched: 5. This CDR3 has 13 residues. Germline loops: CDR1 MNHEY, CDR2 SMNVEV (reference sequence). This chain's CDR3 is CASSWTGRDGYTF. CDR3 DNA: TGTGCCAGCAGTTGGACAGGAAGGGATGGCTACACCTTC.

This chain links TRBV12-3 or TRBV12-4 with TRBJ2-5; 11 positions agree with TRBD2. This CDR3 contains 16 residues. Trimming at V came to 5 bases and at J to 5 bases, leaving 10 bases not matched to a gene. In DNA, the CDR3 is TGTGCCAGCAGTCCGCTCGCACTAGCGGGAGAGGAGACCCAGTACTTC. The encoded protein is CASSPLALAGEETQYF.

Ten or more counts support this clonotype. The rearrangement uses TRBV12-3 or TRBV12-4 and TRBJ2-7; D is possibly TRBD1 (5 bases). This CDR3 is built from 14 residues. Trimming removed 5 bases from V and 6 bases from J, with 17 bases in between. The CDR3 region has the DNA TGTGCCAGCAGTCAACAATACCAGGGTTTCGAGCAGTACTTC. Translating it yields CASSQQYQGFEQYF.

This clonotype was found many times. The V gene is TRBV5-1, the J gene TRBJ2-2; TRBD1 aligns across 9 bases. The CDR3 loop spans 15 amino acids. The V and J ends lost 4 bases and 4 bases, in that order; junction bases with no gene match: 5. Germline V gene sequence: CDR1 SGHRS, CDR2 YFSETQ. The CDR3 DNA reads TGCGCCAGCAGCCGGGACAGGGCTAGCACCGGGGAGCTGTTTTTT. It yields the protein CASSRDRASTGELFF.

The J gene is TRBJ1-1, the V gene TRBV9, with TRBD1 matching 8 bases. CDR3 size: 14 residues. The J segment lost 2 bases and the V segment lost 3 bases, leaving 3 bases of the junction unmatched. Germline V CDR1 and CDR2: SGDLS, YYNGEE. The CDR3 reads CASSETGVNTEAFF. For the CDR3, the DNA is TGTGCCAGCAGCGAGACAGGGGTAAACACTGAAGCTTTCTTT.

This clonotype was seen repeatedly, ten times or more. The chain joins TRBV27 to TRBJ1-5; D call uncertain. Trimming removed 3 bases at V and 5 bases at J, with 8 bases between. This CDR3 has 13 amino acids. The germline CDR1 and CDR2 sequences are MNHEY and SMNVEV (reference sequence). CDR3 DNA: TGTGCCAGCAGTTTCTTGGGTGATCAGCCCCAGCATTTT. Amino acids: CASSFLGDQPQHF.

This clonotype was picked up many times. V gene TRBV4-2 combines with J gene TRBJ2-7; 9 nucleotides align to TRBD2. V was pared by 0 bases and J by 3 bases, with 12 bases of the junction left unmatched. The CDR3 covers 18 residues. Germline V gene data show CDR1 as LGHNA and CDR2 as YNFKEQ. CDR3 sequence (DNA): TGTGCCAGCAGCCAAGAAGGGGCTCTTCTAGCGGGACACTACGAGCAGTACTTC. This sequence encodes CASSQEGALLAGHYEQYF.

The table lists this clonotype with many counts. The junction differs from germline at one of its ends, possibly a read error. The V call is TRBV2, the J call TRBJ2-7; 9 bases are shared with TRBD1. The CDR3 is made up of 11 amino acids. In germline, CDR1 is SNHLY, CDR2 FYNNEI. This chain's CDR3 is CASRRGTGLDF. The CDR3 DNA follows: TGTGCCAGCAGGAGGGGGACAGGGTTGGACTTC.

This clonotype was recorded at least ten times. The chain links TRBV10-3 to TRBJ1-5; D is undetermined. Trimming took 5 bases from V and 0 from J, leaving 8 bases between them. Germline CDR1 ENHRY, CDR2 SYGVKD. The CDR3 runs 14 residues. The CDR3 protein is CAISPTNSNQPQHF. In nucleotides, the CDR3 is TGTGCCATCAGTCCCACTAATAGCAATCAGCCCCAGCATTTT.

In its sample, this clonotype was seen many times. The V gene is TRBV28, the J gene TRBJ1-1; D is uncertain. The V and J ends lost 1 base and 12 bases respectively, with 18 bases between them. Per germline, CDR1 MDHEN and CDR2 SYDVKM. The CDR3 extends over 14 amino acids. The CDR3 here is CASSLSGRRGLSFF. The DNA for the CDR3 is TGTGCCAGCAGTTTATCCGGACGGCGGGGATTATCTTTCTTT.

This clonotype has at least ten counts. Since a much larger clone is just one base distant, this may be a read error. The CDR3 end shows no conserved phenylalanine or tryptophan, and so a read error is likely. The chain is built from TRBV28 and TRBJ1-1; D might be TRBD1 (6 bases). CDR1 and CDR2 (germline): MDHEN, SYDVKM. The V end was cut by 10 bases, the J end by 1 base, with 13 bases between. The CDR3 runs 13 residues. The CDR3 coding sequence is TGTGCCACTACAGGGTTCACGAACACTGAAGCTTTCCTT. Residues: CATTGFTNTEAFL.

There are many counts of this clonotype. The rearrangement links TRBV5-1 to TRBJ2-2; the match to TRBD2 covers 10 bases. CDR1 and CDR2 (germline): SGHRS, YFSETQ. Trimming took 0 bases from V and 4 from J; bases not matched to a gene: 3. The CDR3 loop spans 16 amino acids. The CDR3, as DNA: TGCGCCAGCAGCTTGGCACTAGCGGGAATCACCGGGGAGCTGTTTTTT. This sequence encodes CASSLALAGITGELFF.

The sample holds many counts of this clonotype. The gene calls are TRBV19 and TRBJ1-1; D gene uncertain. V gave up 3 bases and J gave up 3 bases, with 5 bases separating them. CDR1 and CDR2 from the germline V gene are LNHDA and SQIVND (reference sequence). The CDR3 consists of 12 residues. The CDR3 is CASSMRYTEAFF. CDR3 DNA: TGTGCCAGTAGTATGCGCTACACTGAAGCTTTCTTT.

At least ten counts were recorded for this clonotype. This chain uses TRBV10-3 with TRBJ2-2; 7 bases align to TRBD2. With 2 bases clipped from V and 4 bases from J, the junction kept 1 base outside the gene matches. There are 14 residues in the CDR3. CDR1 and CDR2 from the germline V gene are ENHRY and SYGVKD. Written as DNA, the CDR3 is TGTGCCATCAGTGAGCCTAGCGGCACCGGGGAGCTGTTTTTT. Amino acids: CAISEPSGTGELFF.

This rearrangement joins TRBV2 to TRBJ1-3; D unclear. The ends were cut back, 8 bases at V and 0 bases at J, with 11 bases in the middle. The CDR3 has 14 amino acids. Germline V gives CDR1 SNHLY, CDR2 FYNNEI. The CDR3 reads CASQPRVSGNTIYF. The CDR3, as DNA: TGTGCCAGCCAACCCCGAGTCTCTGGAAACACCATATATTTT. The full variable domain, in which reference TRBV2 and TRBJ1-3 provide the parts outside the CDR3, is EPEVTQTPSHQVTQMGQEVILRCVPISNHLYFYWYRQILGQKVEFLVSFYNNEISEKSEIFDDQFSVERPDGSNFTLKIRSTKLEDSAMYFCASQPRVSGNTIYFGEGSWLTVV.

Ten or more counts support this clonotype. The chain has TRBV2 and TRBJ1-6, with D unresolved. The CDR3 sequence is 13 residues long. Germline V gives CDR1 SNHLY, CDR2 FYNNEI. Trimming cost V 6 bases and J 7 bases, with 10 bases left between them. In DNA form, the CDR3 reads TGTGCCAGCAGGGGTACAGTAAATTCACCCCTCCACTTT. This translates into CASRGTVNSPLHF.

The chain has TRBV5-1 and TRBJ1-2, with D unclear. The CDR3 totals 14 residues. V was clipped by 0 bases and J by 4 bases, with 10 bases between them. Per the germline V gene, CDR1 is SGHRS and CDR2 is YFSETQ. The CDR3 sequence: CASSLEARVYGYTF. CDR3 nucleotides: TGCGCCAGCAGCTTGGAAGCCCGGGTCTATGGCTACACCTTC.

This clonotype was seen ten or more times. In DNA, the CDR3 is TGCGCCAGCAGCCGGGATAGCTCGGACACCGGGGAGCTGTTTTTT. Encoded protein: CASSRDSSDTGELFF. The chain joins TRBV5-1 to TRBJ2-2, with D perhaps TRBD2 (5 bases). Germline loops: CDR1 SGHRS, CDR2 YFSETQ. The CDR3 runs to 15 residues. Trimming cost V 4 bases and J 3 bases, with 13 bases left between them.

This clonotype was seen at least ten times. V and J are TRBV30 and TRBJ2-7, with D tentatively TRBD1 (6 bases). The CDR3 spans 14 residues. CDR1 is GTSNPN and CDR2 is SVGIG in the germline V gene (reference sequence). V was shortened by 2 bases and J by 7 bases, with 18 bases between the two germline ends. CDR3 nucleotide sequence: TGTGCCTGGAGTCCTGGACAGCGCCTATGGGAGCAGTACTTC. Its translation is CAWSPGQRLWEQYF.

In this sample, this clonotype turned up many times. The genes are TRBV6-2 or TRBV6-3 and TRBJ2-7; maybe TRBD1 (6 bases). V gave up 4 bases and J gave up 3 bases, with 25 bases separating them. Germline lookup yields CDR1 MNHEY and CDR2 SVGEGT. The CDR3 length is 18 residues. The CDR3 nucleotides are TGTGCCAGCAGTTCACCGGGACAAGGGATTCCTCAGCACTACGAGCAGTACTTC. Amino acid sequence: CASSSPGQGIPQHYEQYF.

In DNA form, the CDR3 reads TGTGCCAGCAGCTGTGAAAAGGGACAGGAAGAAGAGACCCAGTACTTC. Protein: CASSCEKGQEEETQYF. J is TRBJ2-5 and V is TRBV6-1; 8 bases map to TRBD1. In germline, CDR1 is MNHNS, CDR2 SASEGT. The junction had 12 bases not matched to a gene; V was cut back by 6 bases and J by 3 bases. CDR3 length: 16 residues.

This clonotype appeared many times. The V gene is TRBV6-5, the J gene TRBJ1-3, with a weak D call TRBD1 (5 bases). Trimming left V 6 bases short and J 0 bases short, with 12 bases between. The V gene's germline CDR1 is MNHEY and CDR2 SVGAGI. The CDR3 is 15 residues long. The CDR3 reads CASRYGATSGNTIYF. CDR3 DNA sequence: TGTGCCAGCAGATACGGGGCCACCTCTGGAAACACCATATATTTT.

CDR3 sequence: CATSPTASKNIQYF. The CDR3 DNA reads as TGTGCCACCAGCCCGACAGCATCCAAAAACATTCAGTACTTC. The chain is built from TRBV15 and TRBJ2-4; D is perhaps TRBD1 (5 bases). Deletions cut 5 bases from V and 2 bases from J, with 10 bases between. Germline V gives CDR1 LNHNV, CDR2 YYDKDF (reference sequence). This CDR3 is 14 amino acids long. Together with reference TRBV15 and TRBJ2-4, the CDR3 gives the full variable domain: DAMVIQNPRYQVTQFGKPVTLSCSQTLNHNVMYWYQQKSSQAPKLLFHYYDKDFNNEADTPDNFQSRRPNTSFCFLDIRSPGLGDTAMYLCATSPTASKNIQYFGAGTRLSVL.

This clonotype showed up many times. This chain uses TRBV19 with TRBJ2-2; a possible D gene is TRBD1 (6 bases). The CDR3 runs to 15 residues. CDR1 is LNHDA and CDR2 is SQIVND in the germline V gene (reference sequence). V was trimmed by 7 bases and J by 6 bases, leaving 18 bases between them. The CDR3 DNA follows: TGTGCCAGTACCGTAACAGGGTCCGTTCCCGGGGAGCTGTTTTTT. Translating gives CASTVTGSVPGELFF.

This clonotype was observed at least ten times. This chain uses TRBV6-5 with TRBJ1-1; D call uncertain. CDR3 length: 13 amino acids. V was clipped by 3 bases and J by 4 bases, with 9 bases between them. Looked up from germline, CDR1 is MNHEY and CDR2 is SVGAGI. CDR3 residues: CASSYRVGTEAFF. The CDR3 DNA follows: TGTGCCAGCAGTTATAGGGTGGGCACTGAAGCTTTCTTT.

This clonotype has a count of ten or more. The J gene is TRBJ2-3, the V gene TRBV12-3 or TRBV12-4; D call uncertain. The CDR3 length is 14 residues. Trimming removed 3 bases from V and 4 bases from J, with 11 bases in between. The CDR3 reads CASSLGASADTQYF. Here the CDR3 DNA reads TGTGCCAGCAGTTTGGGCGCATCCGCAGATACGCAGTATTTT.

This clonotype was seen many times. The CDR3 coding sequence is TGTGCCAGCAGCCGAGGGTTTGAGCAGTACTTC. It yields the protein CASSRGFEQYF. The chain employs TRBV7-9 and TRBJ2-7, with TRBD2 as a possible D gene (5 bases). Between the trimmed V and J ends, which lost 5 bases and 7 bases, there was a span of 9 bases. CDR1 is SEHNR, CDR2 FQNEAQ, per germline (reference sequence). The CDR3 loop spans 11 amino acids.

CDR3 sequence: CASSVLQGPSNQPQHF. CDR3 nucleotide sequence: TGTGCCAGTAGTGTTCTACAGGGACCTAGCAATCAGCCCCAGCATTTT. The V call is TRBV19, the J call TRBJ1-5; D is perhaps TRBD1 (6 bases). The CDR3 length is 16 residues. In germline, CDR1 is LNHDA, CDR2 SQIVND (reference sequence). The germline V and J ends were trimmed by 5 bases and 0 bases, with 14 bases remaining between them.

The rearrangement links TRBV12-3 or TRBV12-4 to TRBJ2-7; D is possibly TRBD2 (6 bases). This CDR3 has 15 residues. V lost 3 bases and J 3 bases, leaving 15 bases between the germline ends. CDR3 in amino acids: CASSFPAAGYYEQYF. In DNA form, the CDR3 reads TGTGCCAGCAGTTTTCCCGCAGCGGGCTACTACGAGCAGTACTTC.